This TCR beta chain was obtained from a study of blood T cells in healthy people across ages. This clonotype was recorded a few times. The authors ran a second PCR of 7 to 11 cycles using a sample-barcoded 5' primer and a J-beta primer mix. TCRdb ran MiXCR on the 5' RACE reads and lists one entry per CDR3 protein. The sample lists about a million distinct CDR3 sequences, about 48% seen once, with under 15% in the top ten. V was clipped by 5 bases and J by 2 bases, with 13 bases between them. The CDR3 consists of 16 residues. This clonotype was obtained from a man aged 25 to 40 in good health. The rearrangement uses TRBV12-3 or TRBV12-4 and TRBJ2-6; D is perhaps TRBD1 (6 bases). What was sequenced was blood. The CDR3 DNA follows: TGTGCCAGCAGTACTTACACAGGGACTGGGGCCAACGTCCTGACTTTC. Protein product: CASSTYTGTGANVLTF.